The next 30 T cell receptor beta chains were all read from a single sample in a study of T cell responses to AZD1222 COVID-19 vaccine. Profiling relied on immunoSEQ multiplex PCR, and the TCRdb table lists in-frame clones only, not all of them. The table has about 95,000 clones, approximately 91% seen once. This specimen consisted of peripheral blood, obtained on day 0 of AZD1222 vaccination. Receptors were obtained from an adult in good health.

The rearrangement uses TRBV5-6 and TRBJ2-1; TRBD2 agrees at 8 bases. V dropped 4 bases and J dropped 5; count of bases not matched to a gene: 17. CDR3 length: 18 residues. Looked up from germline, CDR1 is SGHDT and CDR2 is YYEEEE. As DNA, the CDR3 is TGTGCCAGCAGCCCTCGGCTGCGGGGGGCCTCCTACAACAATGAGCAGTTCTTC. It translates to CASSPRLRGASYNNEQFF.

The chain has TRBV4-1 and TRBJ2-7; perhaps TRBD1 as D (6 bases). Trimming pared 4 bases from V and 5 bases from J, leaving 18 bases between. The CDR3 totals 15 residues. Germline lookup yields CDR1 MGHRA and CDR2 YSYEKL. The CDR3 sequence is CASSPWQGTNNEQYF. DNA of the CDR3: TGCGCCAGCAGCCCCTGGCAGGGGACGAACAACGAGCAGTACTTC.

V is TRBV6-5 and J is TRBJ2-1; 10 bases are shared with TRBD1. The CDR3 is 15 amino acids. J lost 4 bases, V lost 7 bases, and 7 bases had no gene match. CDR1 MNHEY and CDR2 SVGAGI come from the germline V gene. The CDR3 DNA is TGTGCCAGCACCTCGGACAGGGGGGAATACAATGAGCAGTTCTTC. This encodes CASTSDRGEYNEQFF.

This chain uses TRBV4-1 with TRBJ1-2; D is undetermined. Germline V gives CDR1 MGHRA, CDR2 YSYEKL. The germline V and J ends were trimmed by 4 bases and 3 bases, with 18 bases remaining between them. The CDR3 consists of 16 residues. In DNA, the CDR3 is TGCGCCAGCAGCCTCCCGGCGGAGGGTTGGGACTATGGCTACACCTTC. This translates into CASSLPAEGWDYGYTF.

This sequence joins TRBV30 and TRBJ1-4; D is unclear. V dropped 3 bases and J dropped 1 base, with 6 bases sitting between them. This CDR3 comprises 13 residues. Germline V CDR1 and CDR2: GTSNPN, SVGIG (reference sequence). CDR3 residues: CAWRGRTNEKLFF. DNA of the CDR3: TGTGCCTGGAGAGGGAGAACTAATGAAAAACTGTTTTTT.

The CDR3 is CASSVYSTGVETQYF. CDR3 in DNA: TGTGCCAGCAGCGTTTATAGCACGGGCGTTGAGACCCAGTACTTC. This chain joins TRBV9 and TRBJ2-5; no definite D call. V lost 2 bases and J 5 bases, leaving 16 bases between the germline ends. Germline V gene sequence: CDR1 SGDLS, CDR2 YYNGEE. CDR3 size: 15 residues.

The chain employs TRBV10-2 and TRBJ1-2; the D is unclear. Trimming shortened V by 5 bases and J by 8 bases, and 18 bases separated the two germline ends. There are 14 residues in the CDR3. Germline V gene sequence: CDR1 WSHSY, CDR2 SAAADI. The CDR3 DNA reads TGCGCCAGCAGTCCTGGGGTCGGTGTGGGCGGCTACACCTTC. It encodes CASSPGVGVGGYTF.

The genes are TRBV18 and TRBJ2-1, with 7 bases fitting TRBD1. V was pared by 5 bases and J by 2 bases, with 9 bases of the junction left unmatched. This CDR3 region has 16 residues. Germline lookup yields CDR1 KGHSH and CDR2 LQKENI. CDR3 in DNA: TGTGCCAGCTCAGCCCAGATAGGACAGGCCTACAATGAGCAGTTCTTC. Protein: CASSAQIGQAYNEQFF.

V is TRBV6-2 or TRBV6-3 and J is TRBJ1-1; D call uncertain. Deletions cut 0 bases from V and 0 bases from J, with 14 bases between. The CDR3 extends over 17 amino acids. Germline assignment: CDR1 MNHEY and CDR2 SVGEGT. CDR3 coding DNA: TGTGCCAGCAGTTACTCGCACTCTAAGCCCATGAACACTGAAGCTTTCTTT. Translation gives CASSYSHSKPMNTEAFF.

The chain uses TRBV27 and TRBJ1-1; D ambiguous. V shed 7 bases and J shed 1 base, with 10 bases lying between them. CDR3 size: 13 residues. Germline V gene sequence: CDR1 MNHEY, CDR2 SMNVEV (reference sequence). The CDR3 sequence: CASKLQWNTEAFF. The DNA of the CDR3 is TGTGCCAGCAAGCTACAGTGGAACACTGAAGCTTTCTTT.

This clone showed up just a few times. The chain carries TRBV7-2 and TRBJ2-3; D is perhaps TRBD1 or TRBD2 (6 bases each). The length of the CDR3 is 14 residues. The V end lost 4 bases, the J end lost 5 bases, and 13 bases lay between the germline ends. The germline CDR1 and CDR2 sequences are SGHTA and FQGNSA. The CDR3 spells CASSSLGGGDTQYF. The CDR3 DNA sequence: TGTGCCAGCAGCTCGTTAGGGGGAGGAGATACGCAGTATTTT.

The rearrangement links TRBV2 to TRBJ2-3, with D uncertain. Germline V gene sequence: CDR1 SNHLY, CDR2 FYNNEI. Trimming took off 0 bases at V and 4 bases at J, with 14 bases between the two ends. CDR3 length equals 16 residues. CDR3: CASSEAWQSLADTQYF. The CDR3 region has the DNA TGTGCCAGCAGTGAAGCGTGGCAGTCTCTTGCAGATACGCAGTATTTT.

V and J are TRBV20-1 and TRBJ1-5; D uncertain. The V gene lost 3 bases and the J gene lost 3 bases, with 12 bases spanning the gap. This CDR3 region has 14 residues. Germline assignment: CDR1 DFQATT and CDR2 SNEGSKA (reference sequence). The CDR3 reads CSASSPRFNQPQHF. Written as DNA, the CDR3 is TGCAGTGCTAGTTCTCCCAGGTTCAATCAGCCCCAGCATTTT.

The chain is built from TRBV9 and TRBJ1-3; possibly TRBD1 for D (5 bases). The CDR3 loop spans 15 amino acids. Germline CDR1 reads SGDLS; CDR2 reads YYNGEE. V dropped 0 bases and J dropped 2 bases, with 9 bases sitting between them. This chain's CDR3 is CASSVGGIAGNTIYF. CDR3 DNA sequence: TGTGCCAGCAGCGTAGGGGGGATCGCTGGAAACACCATATATTTT.

The chain has TRBV19 and TRBJ1-6, with 7 bases aligning to TRBD1. This CDR3 contains 17 residues. V was clipped by 1 base and J by 0 bases; unmatched bases: 3. CDR1 LNHDA and CDR2 SQIVND come from the germline V gene (reference sequence). The CDR3 region has the DNA TGTGCCAGTAGTATAGGCAGACAGGGCTCCTATAATTCACCCCTCCACTTT. Its translation: CASSIGRQGSYNSPLHF.

In DNA, the CDR3 is TGTGCCAGCAGCCTCGGGGTCGGCACTGAAGCTTTCTTT. Translation gives CASSLGVGTEAFF. This sequence joins TRBV6-2 or TRBV6-3 and TRBJ1-1; D not certain. The CDR3 runs to 13 residues. V gave up 6 bases and J gave up 4 bases, with 12 bases separating them. Germline values: CDR1 MNHEY, CDR2 SVGEGT.

The gene calls are TRBV13 and TRBJ2-7; TRBD1 matches at 9 bases. CDR1 PRHDT and CDR2 FYEKMQ come from the germline V gene (reference sequence). The CDR3 is 17 residues long. V gave up 3 bases and J gave up 0 bases; unmatched junction bases: 9. CDR3 coding DNA: TGTGCCAGCAGCTTCTTAGCACCGGGACAGGGCTCCTACGAGCAGTACTTC. Its translation: CASSFLAPGQGSYEQYF.

This chain joins TRBV28 and TRBJ1-5; the match to TRBD1 covers 8 bases. There are 17 residues in the CDR3. Germline assignment: CDR1 MDHEN and CDR2 SYDVKM. Trimming removed 3 bases from V and 1 base from J; junction bases left unmatched: 8. CDR3 DNA: TGTGCCAGCAGTTTCGGACAGGGTCAACAAAGCAATCAGCCCCAGCATTTT. Translated, it gives CASSFGQGQQSNQPQHF.

The chain joins TRBV5-1 to TRBJ1-6; D not certain. Germline assignment: CDR1 SGHRS and CDR2 YFSETQ. The CDR3 has 14 amino acids. V was trimmed by 4 bases and J by 6 bases, leaving 11 bases between them. CDR3 nucleotide sequence: TGCGCCAGCAGCCAGAGAGACCTTAATTCACCCCTCCACTTT. It specifies CASSQRDLNSPLHF. The whole variable domain, filled in from reference TRBV5-1 and TRBJ1-6, reads KAGVTQTPRYLIKTRGQQVTLSCSPISGHRSVSWYQQTPGQGLQFLFEYFSETQRNKGNFPGRFSGRQFSNSRSEMNVSTLELGDSALYLCASSQRDLNSPLHFGNGTRLTVT.

The rearrangement links TRBV14 to TRBJ1-4, with D possibly TRBD1 on 5 matching bases. This CDR3 is 15 amino acids long. V shed 4 bases and J shed 8 bases, with 17 bases lying between them. Germline CDR1 SGHDN, CDR2 FVKESK. CDR3 nucleotide sequence: TGTGCCAGCAGCCGATCCGGGGGATTCGGGGAAAAACTGTTTTTT. As protein: CASSRSGGFGEKLFF.

The J gene is TRBJ2-7, the V gene TRBV18, with D tentatively TRBD1 (6 bases). The CDR3 extends over 15 amino acids. V was cut by 3 bases and J by 5 bases, with 17 bases left in between. The germline gives CDR1 KGHSH, CDR2 LQKENI. The DNA for the CDR3 is TGTGCCAGCTCACCTCCGGGACACCTTTTAGACGAGCAGTACTTC. Protein product: CASSPPGHLLDEQYF.

This clone was detected a few times. The chain employs TRBV2 and TRBJ1-2; 7 bases map to TRBD1. Germline-derived CDR1 and CDR2 are SNHLY and FYNNEI. J lost 3 bases, V lost 8 bases, and 3 bases had no gene match. The CDR3 length is 12 residues. This CDR3 reads CASSGTDYGYTF. The DNA of the CDR3 is TGTGCCAGCTCCGGGACAGACTATGGCTACACCTTC.

J is TRBJ1-2 and V is TRBV3-1 (or the pseudogene TRBV3-2); 9 bases match TRBD1. CDR3 length equals 16 residues. J gave up 6 bases and V 1 base, and 9 bases lay outside the gene matches. Germline V gene sequence: CDR1 LGHDT, CDR2 YNNKEL (reference sequence). The CDR3 DNA follows: TGTGCCAGCAGCCAAGTAGGGACAGGGAAAAAAAATGGCTACACCTTC. Amino acids: CASSQVGTGKKNGYTF.

V gene TRBV7-3 combines with J gene TRBJ2-1; D is uncertain. The CDR3 has 13 residues. The V and J ends lost 3 bases and 6 bases respectively, with 9 bases between them. Germline CDR1 and CDR2: SGHTA and FQGTGA. This chain's CDR3 is CASSFNMGNEQFF. In DNA form, the CDR3 reads TGTGCCAGCAGCTTTAATATGGGCAATGAGCAGTTCTTC.

V is TRBV9 and J is TRBJ1-2; D is perhaps TRBD1 (6 bases). Germline CDR1 is SGDLS and CDR2 is YYNGEE. Trimming took 4 bases from V and 0 from J, leaving 16 bases between them. The CDR3 extends over 16 amino acids. CDR3 protein: CASSSRGAPANYGYTF. The CDR3 nucleotides read TGTGCCAGCAGCTCTAGGGGGGCTCCGGCTAACTATGGCTACACCTTC.

The V gene is TRBV13, the J gene TRBJ2-1, with D perhaps given as TRBD1 or TRBD2 (5 bases each). V was pared by 4 bases and J by 0 bases, with 10 bases between. The V gene's germline CDR1 is PRHDT and CDR2 FYEKMQ (reference sequence). This CDR3 spans 15 amino acids. Here the CDR3 DNA reads TGTGCCAGCAGCTCGGGGACCGTCTCCTACAATGAGCAGTTCTTC. Translating it yields CASSSGTVSYNEQFF.

The V call is TRBV7-9, the J call TRBJ2-1, with D tentatively TRBD1 (5 bases). V was clipped by 1 base and J by 3 bases, with 7 bases between them. Germline values: CDR1 SEHNR, CDR2 FQNEAQ (reference sequence). The CDR3 extends over 14 amino acids. As DNA, the CDR3 is TGTGCCAGCAGCTTAGGGACACTCTACAATGAGCAGTTCTTC. Protein: CASSLGTLYNEQFF.

The chain is built from TRBV2 and TRBJ1-1, with 9 bases that match TRBD1. Trimming cost V 8 bases and J 5 bases; bases outside gene matches: 9. Germline assignment: CDR1 SNHLY and CDR2 FYNNEI. The CDR3 totals 14 residues. In DNA form, the CDR3 reads TGTGCCAGCCACAGGGGGCCAGGCGGGACTGAAGCTTTCTTT. It is translated as CASHRGPGGTEAFF.

The chain is built from TRBV6-2 or TRBV6-3 and TRBJ2-1, with D perhaps TRBD1 (6 bases). Trimming stripped 2 bases from V and 7 bases from J, with 12 bases between. The CDR3 totals 14 residues. The germline V gene has CDR1 MNHEY and CDR2 SVGEGT. In DNA form, the CDR3 reads TGTGCCAGCAGTTACGGAACAGGGAGAAATGAGCAGTTCTTC. This translates into CASSYGTGRNEQFF.

This clone was observed once. This chain joins TRBV10-1 and TRBJ2-7, with D possibly matching TRBD1 (6 bases). The germline CDR1 and CDR2 sequences are WNHNN and SYGVQD (reference sequence). V shed 2 bases and J shed 6 bases, with 20 bases lying between them. The CDR3 runs to 16 residues. The CDR3 is CASSERGTTGFGEQYF. The CDR3 bases are TGCGCCAGCAGTGAGAGGGGGACAACAGGGTTCGGCGAGCAGTACTTC.